The 8 T cell receptor beta chains reported below all come from one sample, sequenced in a study of shared clonotypes between healthy human individuals. Profiled with immunoSEQ multiplex PCR; TCRdb holds only in-frame clones, not every one. Of about 2.4 million clones listed, over 85% were seen once; the top ten hold about 0.39%. Input material: naive CD4+ T cells from PBMCs. Subset specified: CD45RA+ positively selected. The receptors shown here come from a man aged 18 to 35 in good health. Some clones in this sample may be carry-over from other donors' samples.

The CDR3 sequence is CASSLALASGANTGELFF. The DNA of the CDR3 is TGTGCCAGCAGCTTAGCGCTTGCTAGCGGTGCGAACACCGGGGAGCTGTTTTTT. The rearrangement uses TRBV7-9 and TRBJ2-2; 7 bases fit TRBD2. The germline CDR1 and CDR2 sequences are SEHNR and FQNEAQ (reference sequence). V lost 0 bases and J lost 0; bases outside the gene matches: 7. The CDR3 totals 18 residues.

The chain uses TRBV9 and TRBJ1-2, with D perhaps matching TRBD1 (5 bases). The V and J ends lost 4 bases and 1 base respectively, with 20 bases between them. This CDR3 region has 17 residues. Per the germline V gene, CDR1 is SGDLS and CDR2 is YYNGEE. The CDR3 loop reads CASSSHRGSTINYGYTF. In DNA form, the CDR3 reads TGTGCCAGCAGCTCCCACCGGGGCAGTACAATTAACTATGGCTACACCTTC. Full variable domain (outside the CDR3, taken from reference TRBV9 and TRBJ1-2): DSGVTQTPKHLITATGQRVTLRCSPRSGDLSVYWYQQSLDQGLQFLIQYYNGEERAKGNILERFSAQQFPDLHSELNLSSLELGDSALYFCASSSHRGSTINYGYTFGSGTRLTVV.

The gene calls are TRBV7-3 and TRBJ2-3, with D perhaps matching TRBD2 (5 bases). Germline values: CDR1 SGHTA, CDR2 FQGTGA. The CDR3 extends over 15 amino acids. Trimming shortened V by 2 bases and J by 1 base, and 10 bases separated the two germline ends. The CDR3 reads CASSLLRGGTDTQYF. CDR3 sequence (DNA): TGTGCCAGCAGCTTATTACGGGGAGGCACAGATACGCAGTATTTT.

This sequence joins TRBV18 and TRBJ1-3, with no clear D. The germline CDR1 and CDR2 sequences are KGHSH and LQKENI. The V gene lost 2 bases and the J gene lost 2 bases, with 7 bases spanning the gap. This CDR3 is 14 amino acids long. The CDR3 DNA reads TGTGCCAGCTCACCAGGCAAGACTGGAAACACCATATATTTT. It yields the protein CASSPGKTGNTIYF.

Details on this clone: Distinct nucleotide sequences in the sample also encode this CDR3. This chain connects TRBV2 to TRBJ1-5; 8 nucleotides align to TRBD1. The CDR3 extends over 14 amino acids. Germline CDR1 SNHLY, CDR2 FYNNEI. Unmatched junction bases numbered 3, after V lost 4 bases and J lost 4 bases. The CDR3 sequence: CASSGQGANQPQHF. The DNA of the CDR3 is TGTGCCAGCAGTGGGCAGGGGGCAAATCAGCCCCAGCATTTT.

The genes are TRBV10-1 and TRBJ1-4, with a weak D call TRBD1 (5 bases). The V end was cut by 5 bases, the J end by 3 bases, with 10 bases between. CDR1 WNHNN and CDR2 SYGVQD come from the germline V gene (reference sequence). The CDR3 spans 14 residues. The CDR3 region is CASSPGTSNEKLFF. CDR3 DNA: TGCGCCAGCAGTCCCGGGACCTCTAATGAAAAACTGTTTTTT.

This clone came up a few times. The chain joins TRBV2 to TRBJ1-5; D is ambiguous. With 5 bases removed from V and 1 base from J, the gap between germline ends came to 6 bases. CDR3 length equals 13 residues. Germline loops: CDR1 SNHLY, CDR2 FYNNEI. CDR3 coding DNA: TGTGCCAGCAGTCCAGAGAGCAATCAGCCCCAGCATTTT. Amino acids: CASSPESNQPQHF. Drawing the rest from reference TRBV2 and TRBJ1-5, the complete variable domain is EPEVTQTPSHQVTQMGQEVILRCVPISNHLYFYWYRQILGQKVEFLVSFYNNEISEKSEIFDDQFSVERPDGSNFTLKIRSTKLEDSAMYFCASSPESNQPQHFGDGTRLSIL.

This chain joins TRBV27 and TRBJ1-2, with D possibly TRBD1 on 5 matching bases. V shed 4 bases and J shed 0 bases, with 12 bases lying between them. This CDR3 region has 15 residues. The V gene's germline CDR1 is MNHEY and CDR2 SMNVEV (reference sequence). The chain's CDR3 is CASSSLGGSNYGYTF. Here the CDR3 DNA reads TGTGCCAGCAGTTCCTTGGGGGGTTCTAACTATGGCTACACCTTC.